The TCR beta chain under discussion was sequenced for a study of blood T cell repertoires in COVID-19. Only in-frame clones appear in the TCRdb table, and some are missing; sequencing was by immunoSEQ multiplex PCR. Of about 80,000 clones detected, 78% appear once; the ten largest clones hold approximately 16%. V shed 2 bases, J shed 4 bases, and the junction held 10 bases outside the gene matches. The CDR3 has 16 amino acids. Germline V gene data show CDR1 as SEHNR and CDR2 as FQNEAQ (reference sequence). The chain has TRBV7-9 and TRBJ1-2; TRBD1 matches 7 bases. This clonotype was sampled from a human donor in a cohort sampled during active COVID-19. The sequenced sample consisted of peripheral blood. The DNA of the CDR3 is TGTGCCAGCAGCTTACAACAGGGGCTTCCCATCTATGGCTACACCTTC. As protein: CASSLQQGLPIYGYTF.